These 13 T cell receptor beta chains were all obtained from the same sample, sequenced in a study of blood T cell repertoires in COVID-19. The protocol was immunoSEQ multiplex PCR, while the TCRdb copy is restricted to in-frame clones and leaves out a portion. The sample has 150,000 to 200,000 clones; roughly 84% are singletons. Sequenced material: PBMCs or T cells enriched from blood (not recorded which). These receptors originate from a woman aged 25 to 45 who had been exposed to COVID-19.

This sequence joins TRBV9 and TRBJ1-5; 8 bases fit TRBD1. CDR1 is SGDLS, CDR2 YYNGEE, per germline. This CDR3 comprises 14 residues. With V trimmed by 3 bases and J by 6 bases, 5 bases remained unmatched. The CDR3 reads CASSGQGRSQPQHF. The CDR3 DNA is TGTGCCAGCAGCGGACAGGGGAGAAGTCAGCCCCAGCATTTT.

The genes are TRBV19 and TRBJ1-4, with 8 bases identical to TRBD1. Germline values: CDR1 LNHDA, CDR2 SQIVND (reference sequence). V gave up 6 bases and J gave up 7 bases; unmatched junction bases: 4. The CDR3 runs to 13 residues. The CDR3 DNA reads as TGTGCCAGTAGAACCGGGACAGGTGAAAAACTGTTTTTT. Protein: CASRTGTGEKLFF.

The chain couples TRBV5-1 to TRBJ2-7, with D possibly matching TRBD2 (5 bases). Germline-derived CDR1 and CDR2 are SGHRS and YFSETQ. V was clipped by 4 bases and J by 7 bases, with 21 bases between them. CDR3 length: 15 amino acids. In DNA form, the CDR3 reads TGCGCCAGCAGCCCCGCCGACACGGGGTCCGCGGAGCAGTACTTC. Translating it yields CASSPADTGSAEQYF. Variable domain in full (rest from reference TRBV5-1 and TRBJ2-7): KAGVTQTPRYLIKTRGQQVTLSCSPISGHRSVSWYQQTPGQGLQFLFEYFSETQRNKGNFPGRFSGRQFSNSRSEMNVSTLELGDSALYLCASSPADTGSAEQYFGPGTRLTVT.

The genes are TRBV6-6 and TRBJ1-1; TRBD1 aligns across 8 bases. V lost 2 bases to trimming and J lost 0 bases; unmatched junction nucleotides: 5. The CDR3 spans 16 residues. CDR1 is MNHNY and CDR2 is SVGAGI in the germline V gene (reference sequence). CDR3 sequence: CASSYLGQGMNTEAFF. The CDR3 region has the DNA TGTGCCAGCAGTTACCTAGGACAGGGAATGAACACTGAAGCTTTCTTT.

The V and J genes are TRBV15 and TRBJ2-7; tentative D call: TRBD1 (7 bases). The CDR3 covers 17 residues. Trimming left V 3 bases short and J 1 base short, with 19 bases between. Germline CDR1 is LNHNV and CDR2 is YYDKDF (reference sequence). CDR3 residues: CATSSITGDRASYEQYF. The CDR3, as DNA: TGTGCCACCAGCAGCATCACGGGGGACAGAGCGTCCTACGAGCAGTACTTC.

This chain uses TRBV4-3 with TRBJ1-4; D is undetermined. Germline V gene data show CDR1 as LGHNA and CDR2 as YSLEER. The CDR3 is made up of 17 amino acids. Trimming left V 0 bases short and J 3 bases short, with 14 bases between. The CDR3 spells CASSQDPREGANEKLFF. DNA of the CDR3: TGCGCCAGCAGCCAAGATCCTCGGGAGGGCGCTAATGAAAAACTGTTTTTT.

The DNA for the CDR3 is TGTGCCTGGGGGGGGACAGTCGTTAGCGCTTTCTTT. Translating gives CAWGGTVVSAFF. The V call is TRBV30, the J call TRBJ1-1, with 7 bases lining up with TRBD1. Germline trimming cut 5 bases from V and 11 bases from J; bases unmatched to any gene: 11. The CDR3 has 12 amino acids. Germline-derived CDR1 and CDR2 are GTSNPN and SVGIG (reference sequence).

The chain couples TRBV19 to TRBJ2-2; 10 bases match TRBD2. The germline CDR1 and CDR2 sequences are LNHDA and SQIVND (reference sequence). Unmatched junction bases numbered 7, after V lost 6 bases and J lost 6 bases. The CDR3 is 15 amino acids. DNA of the CDR3: TGTGCCAGTAGAGGGGCTAGCGGGGGTTCCGGGGAGCTGTTTTTT. It yields the protein CASRGASGGSGELFF.

The chain uses TRBV2 and TRBJ2-7; maybe TRBD1 (5 bases). The CDR3 consists of 20 residues. Trimming stripped 1 base from V and 3 bases from J, with 28 bases between. Germline V gives CDR1 SNHLY, CDR2 FYNNEI. The DNA of the CDR3 is TGTGCCAGCAGTGAAGGGTCAAAGGACACCGTCCCTGGGGCCTTCTACGAGCAGTACTTC. Its translation: CASSEGSKDTVPGAFYEQYF.

This chain links TRBV30 with TRBJ1-1; TRBD1 aligns across 8 bases. The CDR3 extends over 13 amino acids. Germline CDR1 is GTSNPN and CDR2 is SVGIG (reference sequence). The CDR3 loop reads CAFRTGMNTEAFF. CDR3 in DNA: TGTGCTTTCAGGACAGGGATGAACACTGAAGCTTTCTTT.

The J gene is TRBJ2-7, the V gene TRBV27; 10 bases are a match to TRBD1. Germline assignment: CDR1 MNHEY and CDR2 SMNVEV (reference sequence). J gave up 4 bases and V 4 bases, and 1 base lay outside the gene matches. This CDR3 region has 13 residues. The CDR3 coding sequence is TGTGCCAGCAGTTGGGGACAGGGGTACGAGCAGTACTTC. Its translation is CASSWGQGYEQYF.

J is TRBJ2-7 and V is TRBV29-1; 7 bases match TRBD2. Trimming took 0 bases from V and 4 from J; bases not matched to a gene: 6. Per germline, CDR1 SQVTM and CDR2 ANQGSEA. The CDR3 loop spans 14 amino acids. In DNA, the CDR3 is TGCAGCGTTGAAGAGGGGAGGGAGGGTTACGAGCAGTACTTC. Translation: CSVEEGREGYEQYF.

This chain connects TRBV3-1 (or the pseudogene TRBV3-2) to TRBJ1-2, with D perhaps matching TRBD1 (6 bases). Between the trimmed V and J ends, which lost 0 bases and 8 bases, there was a span of 13 bases. Germline loops: CDR1 LGHDT, CDR2 YNNKEL (reference sequence). CDR3 length: 14 amino acids. CDR3: CASSQDAGAEGYTF. DNA for the CDR3: TGTGCCAGCAGCCAAGACGCAGGGGCGGAGGGCTACACCTTC.